What follows is one TCR beta chain and its context. These data originate in a study of CXCR3-negative and CXCR3-positive naive CD8 T cells. This CDR3 region has 15 residues. The V gene's germline CDR1 is DFQATT and CDR2 SNEGSKA (reference sequence). The libraries of TRB cDNA were constructed through 5' RACE using UMI labels. TCRdb derives one entry per CDR3 protein from the 5' RACE reads, leaving out DNA. This repertoire includes about 90,000 distinct CDR3 sequences. The sequenced sample was naive CXCR3- CD8+ T cells from blood. Subset defined: CD45RO-CCR7+CD27+CD95- naive CD8+ T cells lacking CXCR3 (TNR3-). This TCR was recovered from a human donor in good health. Some clones in this sample may be carry-over from other donors' samples. The chain carries TRBV20-1 and TRBJ2-1; the TRBD1 assignment by TCRdb is unverifiable without DNA. The CDR3 protein is CSARAGTGVGNEQFF.